Below, one T cell receptor beta chain is given with its context. Its antigen remains unknown. This sample stems from a study of OX40 agonist ivuxolimab in advanced cancers. As for the study in general: Patients treated during dose escalation were battling hepatocellular carcinoma, melanoma, renal cell or head and neck cancer.

Libraries were prepared by immunoSEQ multiplex PCR; TCRdb keeps only in-frame clonotypes and omits some of them. The sample has about 15,000 clones; 87% are singletons. Study outcomes and limitations: At 0.1 to 3.0 mg/kg and by week 6, clonal expansion occurred in CD4+ and CD8+ blood T cells. Antigen targets of the expanded peripheral T cells went undetermined.

The germline V gene has CDR1 MNHNS and CDR2 SASEGT. The CDR3 has 13 residues. The ends were cut back, 1 base at V and 7 bases at J, with 10 bases in the middle. The chain combines TRBV6-1 with TRBJ1-2; no clear D gene. This sequence originates from an adult with an advanced solid tumor such as melanoma, head and neck, liver or kidney cancer. The specimen was CD4+ or CD8+ T cells sorted from blood, collected in a trial of the OX40 agonist ivuxolimab. This CDR3 is CASSEVRMGGYTF. Written as DNA, the CDR3 is TGTGCCAGCAGTGAAGTGCGGATGGGTGGCTACACCTTC.